This T cell receptor (beta chain) is drawn from a study of beta chain features in type 1 diabetes. Whole-study results and caveats: In every one of the four CD4+ subsets, TCRB CDR3s were moderately but significantly shorter in Type 1 diabetes patients. The analysis here could not establish whether HLA type shapes TCRB rearrangement.

The CDR3 extends over 13 amino acids. CDR1 is SGHDN, CDR2 FVKESK, per germline. V shed 4 bases and J shed 8 bases, with 14 bases lying between them. Since all of the isolated RNA was reverse transcribed, expressed TCRB transcripts were what got sequenced. Here immunoSEQ multiplex PCR was the method, and the copy in TCRdb shows in-frame clones only, minus some. The repertoire includes 200,000 to 300,000 clones, approximately 14% of them detected once, and approximately 0.021% sits in the top ten. A note on this clone: What it binds is unknown.

CD45RO/CCR7/CD25/CD127/CD95/CD27 separated CD4+ naive, central memory, regulatory and stem cell-like memory cells by sorting. This clonotype was sampled from a man aged 25 to 40 with type 1 diabetes. The rearrangement links TRBV14 to TRBJ1-2, with D uncertain. Material: naive CD4+ T cells from blood. The CDR3 nucleotides are TGTGCCAGCAGCCCACAAGGTTTCGGGGGCTACACCTTC. Translated, it gives CASSPQGFGGYTF.